This TCR beta chain was identified during a study of blood T cell repertoires in COVID-19. Assay: immunoSEQ multiplex PCR; the TCRdb copy retains only in-frame clones and omits some. The sample lists some 160,000 clones, roughly four fifths occurring once. The CDR3 totals 15 residues. J lost 8 bases, V lost 0 bases, and 8 bases had no gene match. Germline CDR1 reads SGHNT; CDR2 reads YYREEE (reference sequence). The sample taken for sequencing was peripheral blood. The gene calls are TRBV5-4 and TRBJ2-5; 9 bases are shared with TRBD2. The sequence was collected from a woman aged 80 or over with COVID-19, enrolled during active disease. The CDR3 bases are TGTGCCAGCAGCTTGGTAGCGGGGGCCGGGGTTACCCAGTACTTC. This sequence encodes CASSLVAGAGVTQYF.